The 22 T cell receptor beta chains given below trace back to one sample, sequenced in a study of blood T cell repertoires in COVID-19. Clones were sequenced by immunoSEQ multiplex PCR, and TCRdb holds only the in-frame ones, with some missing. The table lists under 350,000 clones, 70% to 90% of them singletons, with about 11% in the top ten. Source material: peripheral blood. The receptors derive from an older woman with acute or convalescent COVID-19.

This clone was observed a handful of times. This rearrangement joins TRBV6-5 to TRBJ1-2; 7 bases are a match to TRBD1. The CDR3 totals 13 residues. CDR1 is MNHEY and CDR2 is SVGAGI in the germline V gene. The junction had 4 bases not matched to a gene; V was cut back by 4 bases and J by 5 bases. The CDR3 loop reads CASSSEGAYGYTF. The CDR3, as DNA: TGTGCCAGCAGTTCCGAGGGGGCATATGGCTACACCTTC.

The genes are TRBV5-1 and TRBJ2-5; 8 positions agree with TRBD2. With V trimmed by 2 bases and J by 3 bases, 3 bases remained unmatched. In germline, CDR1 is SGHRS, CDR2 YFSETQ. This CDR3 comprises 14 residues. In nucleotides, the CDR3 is TGCGCCAGCAGCTTCGCGGGGGGTAAAGAGACCCAGTACTTC. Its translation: CASSFAGGKETQYF.

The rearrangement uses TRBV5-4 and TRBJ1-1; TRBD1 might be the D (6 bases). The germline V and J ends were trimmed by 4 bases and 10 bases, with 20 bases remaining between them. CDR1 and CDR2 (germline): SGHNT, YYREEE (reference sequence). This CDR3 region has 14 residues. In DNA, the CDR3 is TGTGCCAGCAGCCCCCAGGGGCAGGGTGGCGGAGCTTTCTTT. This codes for CASSPQGQGGGAFF.

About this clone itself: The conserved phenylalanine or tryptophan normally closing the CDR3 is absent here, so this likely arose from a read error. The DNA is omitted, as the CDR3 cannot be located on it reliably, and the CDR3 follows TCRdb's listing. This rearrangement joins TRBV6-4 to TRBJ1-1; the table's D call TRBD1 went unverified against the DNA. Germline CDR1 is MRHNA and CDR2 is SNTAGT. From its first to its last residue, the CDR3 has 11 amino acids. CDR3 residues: CASSDSRRAGV.

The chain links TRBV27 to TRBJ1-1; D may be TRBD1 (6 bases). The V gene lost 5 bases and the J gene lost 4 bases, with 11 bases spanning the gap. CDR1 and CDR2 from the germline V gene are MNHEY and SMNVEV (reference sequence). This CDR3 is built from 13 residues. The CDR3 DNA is TGTGCCAGCAGTCGACAGGAGATCACTGAAGCTTTCTTT. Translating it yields CASSRQEITEAFF.

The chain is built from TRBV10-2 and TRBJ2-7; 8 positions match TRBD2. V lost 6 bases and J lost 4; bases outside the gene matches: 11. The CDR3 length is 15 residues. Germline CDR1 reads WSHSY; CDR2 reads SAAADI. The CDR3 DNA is TGCGCCAGCAGGAGAGGGAGCGGGGGACCTTACGAGCAGTACTTC. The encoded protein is CASRRGSGGPYEQYF.

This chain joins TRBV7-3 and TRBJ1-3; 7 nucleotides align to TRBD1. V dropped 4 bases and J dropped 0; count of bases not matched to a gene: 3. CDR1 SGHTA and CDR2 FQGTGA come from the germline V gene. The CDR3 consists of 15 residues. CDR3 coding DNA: TGTGCCAGCAGCTACAGGGGTCACTCTGGAAACACCATATATTTT. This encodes CASSYRGHSGNTIYF.

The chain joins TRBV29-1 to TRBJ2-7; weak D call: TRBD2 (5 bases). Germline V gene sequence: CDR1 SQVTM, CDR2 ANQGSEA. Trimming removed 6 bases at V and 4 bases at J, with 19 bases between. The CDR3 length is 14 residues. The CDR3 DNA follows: TGCAGCGTCCATACCGGGGAGCGGCCTTACGAGCAGTACTTC. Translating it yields CSVHTGERPYEQYF.

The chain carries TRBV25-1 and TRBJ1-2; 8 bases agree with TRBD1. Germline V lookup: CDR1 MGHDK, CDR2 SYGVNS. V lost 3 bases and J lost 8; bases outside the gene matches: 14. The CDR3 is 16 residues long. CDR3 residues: CASSERTGSPADGYTF. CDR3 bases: TGTGCCAGCAGTGAGCGGACAGGGTCCCCCGCGGACGGCTACACCTTC.

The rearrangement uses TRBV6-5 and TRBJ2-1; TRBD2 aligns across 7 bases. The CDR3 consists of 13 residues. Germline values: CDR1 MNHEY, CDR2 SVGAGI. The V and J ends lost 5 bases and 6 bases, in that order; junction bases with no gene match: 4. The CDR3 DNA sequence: TGTGCCAGCAGTAAGCGGGGTTTCAATGAGCAGTTCTTC. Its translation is CASSKRGFNEQFF.

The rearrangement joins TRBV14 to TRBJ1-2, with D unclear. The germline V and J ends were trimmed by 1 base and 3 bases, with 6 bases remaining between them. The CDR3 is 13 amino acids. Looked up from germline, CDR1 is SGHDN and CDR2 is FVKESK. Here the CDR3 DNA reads TGTGCCAGCAGCCAAGCTACAGACTATGGCTACACCTTC. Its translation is CASSQATDYGYTF. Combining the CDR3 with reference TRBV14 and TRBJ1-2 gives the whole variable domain EAGVTQFPSHSVIEKGQTVTLRCDPISGHDNLYWYRRVMGKEIKFLLHFVKESKQDESGMPNNRFLAERTGGTYSTLKVQPAELEDSGVYFCASSQATDYGYTFGSGTRLTVV.

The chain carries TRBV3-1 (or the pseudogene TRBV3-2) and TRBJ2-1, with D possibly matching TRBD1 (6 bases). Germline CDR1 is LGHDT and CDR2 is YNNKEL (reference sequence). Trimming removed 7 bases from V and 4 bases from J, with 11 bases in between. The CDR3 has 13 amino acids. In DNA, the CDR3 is TGTGCCAGCATACAGGGCTCTTACAATGAGCAGTTCTTC. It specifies CASIQGSYNEQFF.

The DNA of the CDR3 is TGTGCCAGCAGCCAAGGTTTTGCCACAGGGGAGTACTACAATGAGCAGTTCTTC. Its protein is CASSQGFATGEYYNEQFF. The V and J genes are TRBV4-2 and TRBJ2-1; 7 nucleotides agree with TRBD1. The CDR3 contains 18 residues. In germline, CDR1 is LGHNA, CDR2 YNFKEQ. V lost 1 base, J lost 3 bases, and 12 bases stayed unmatched.

The CDR3: CATSAQGYGNQPQHF. CDR3 DNA: TGTGCCACCAGTGCCCAGGGGTACGGCAATCAGCCCCAGCATTTT. The chain combines TRBV24-1 with TRBJ1-5; D perhaps matches TRBD1 (6 bases). The germline V gene encodes CDR1 KGHDR and CDR2 SFDVKD. The V gene lost 5 bases and the J gene lost 2 bases, with 12 bases spanning the gap. This CDR3 comprises 15 residues.

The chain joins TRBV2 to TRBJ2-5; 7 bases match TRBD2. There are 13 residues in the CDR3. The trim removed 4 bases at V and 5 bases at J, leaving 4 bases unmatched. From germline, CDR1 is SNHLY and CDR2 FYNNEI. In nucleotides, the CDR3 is TGTGCCAGCAGTGCGCGGCGGGGGGAGACCCAGTACTTC. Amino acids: CASSARRGETQYF.

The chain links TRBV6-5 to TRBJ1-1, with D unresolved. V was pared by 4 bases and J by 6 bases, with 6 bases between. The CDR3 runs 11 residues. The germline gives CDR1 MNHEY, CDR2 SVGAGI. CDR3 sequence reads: CASSSYAEAFF. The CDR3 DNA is TGTGCCAGCAGTTCCTACGCTGAAGCTTTCTTT.

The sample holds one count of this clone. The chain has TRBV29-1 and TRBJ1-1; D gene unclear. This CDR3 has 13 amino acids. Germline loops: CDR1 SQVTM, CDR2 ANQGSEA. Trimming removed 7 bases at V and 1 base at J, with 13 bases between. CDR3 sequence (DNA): TGCAGCGCATCAAACTTCAAGAACACTGAAGCTTTCTTT. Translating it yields CSASNFKNTEAFF.

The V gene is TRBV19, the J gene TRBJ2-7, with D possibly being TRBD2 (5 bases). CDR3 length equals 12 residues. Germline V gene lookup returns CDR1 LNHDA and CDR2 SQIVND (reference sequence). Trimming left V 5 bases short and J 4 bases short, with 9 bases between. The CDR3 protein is CASSPDFYEQYF. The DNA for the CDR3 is TGTGCCAGTAGTCCGGACTTTTACGAGCAGTACTTC.

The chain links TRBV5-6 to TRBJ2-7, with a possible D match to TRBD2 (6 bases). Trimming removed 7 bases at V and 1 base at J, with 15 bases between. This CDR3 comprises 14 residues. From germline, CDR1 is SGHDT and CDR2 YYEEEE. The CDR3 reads CASGTGTESYEQYF. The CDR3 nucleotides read TGTGCCAGCGGAACCGGGACTGAGTCCTACGAGCAGTACTTC.

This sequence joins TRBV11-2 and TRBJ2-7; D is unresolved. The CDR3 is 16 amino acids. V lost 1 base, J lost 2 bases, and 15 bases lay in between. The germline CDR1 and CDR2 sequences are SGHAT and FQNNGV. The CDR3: CASSLVTTGPAYEQYF. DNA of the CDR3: TGTGCCAGCAGCTTAGTTACCACTGGGCCTGCCTACGAGCAGTACTTC. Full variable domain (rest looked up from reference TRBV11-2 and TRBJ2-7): EAGVAQSPRYKIIEKRQSVAFWCNPISGHATLYWYQQILGQGPKLLIQFQNNGVVDDSQLPKDRFSAERLKGVDSTLKIQPAKLEDSAVYLCASSLVTTGPAYEQYFGPGTRLTVT.

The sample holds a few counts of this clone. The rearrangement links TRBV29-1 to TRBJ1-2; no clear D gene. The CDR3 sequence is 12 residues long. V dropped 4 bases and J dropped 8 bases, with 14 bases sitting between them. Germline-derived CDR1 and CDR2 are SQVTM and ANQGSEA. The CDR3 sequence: CSVGDRGWGYTF. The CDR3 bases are TGCAGCGTTGGGGATAGAGGGTGGGGCTACACCTTC.

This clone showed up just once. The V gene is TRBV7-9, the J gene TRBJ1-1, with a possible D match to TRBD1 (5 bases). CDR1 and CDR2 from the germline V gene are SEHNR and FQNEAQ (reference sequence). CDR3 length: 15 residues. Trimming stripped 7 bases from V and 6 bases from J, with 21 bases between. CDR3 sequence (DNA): TGTGCCAGCACCTCTTTTCGGCTAAGGGGCTCTGAAGCTTTCTTT. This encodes CASTSFRLRGSEAFF.